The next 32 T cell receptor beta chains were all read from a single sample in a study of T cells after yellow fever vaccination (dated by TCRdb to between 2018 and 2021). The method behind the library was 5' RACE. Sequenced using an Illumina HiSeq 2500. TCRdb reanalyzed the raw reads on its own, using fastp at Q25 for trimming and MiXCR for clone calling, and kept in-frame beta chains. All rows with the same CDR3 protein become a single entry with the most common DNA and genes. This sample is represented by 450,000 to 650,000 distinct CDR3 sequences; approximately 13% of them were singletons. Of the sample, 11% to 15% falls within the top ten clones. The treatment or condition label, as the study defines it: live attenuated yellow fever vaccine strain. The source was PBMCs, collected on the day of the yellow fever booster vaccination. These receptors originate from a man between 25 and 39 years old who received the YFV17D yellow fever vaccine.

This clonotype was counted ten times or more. The CDR3 DNA reads as TGTGCCAGCAGGCAGCGCGGGAACACCGGGGAGCTGTTTTTT. This encodes CASRQRGNTGELFF. V gene TRBV9 combines with J gene TRBJ2-2; D gene unclear. Germline V lookup: CDR1 SGDLS, CDR2 YYNGEE. The CDR3 has 14 residues. V lost 5 bases, J lost 1 base, and 9 bases lay in between.

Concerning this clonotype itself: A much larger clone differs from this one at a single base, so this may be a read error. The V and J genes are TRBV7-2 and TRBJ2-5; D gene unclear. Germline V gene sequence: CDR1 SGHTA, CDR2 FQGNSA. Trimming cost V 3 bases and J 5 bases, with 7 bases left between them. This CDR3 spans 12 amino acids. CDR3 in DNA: TGTGCCAGCAGCTTTCAGGCGGAGACCCAGTACTTC. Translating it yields CASSFQAETQYF.

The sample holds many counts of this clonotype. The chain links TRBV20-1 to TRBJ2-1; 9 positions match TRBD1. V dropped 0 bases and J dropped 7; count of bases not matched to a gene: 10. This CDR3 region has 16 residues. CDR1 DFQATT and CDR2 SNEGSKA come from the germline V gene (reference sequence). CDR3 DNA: TGCAGTGCTAGAGATCACGGACAGGGGTATGGGAATGAGCAGTTCTTC. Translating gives CSARDHGQGYGNEQFF.

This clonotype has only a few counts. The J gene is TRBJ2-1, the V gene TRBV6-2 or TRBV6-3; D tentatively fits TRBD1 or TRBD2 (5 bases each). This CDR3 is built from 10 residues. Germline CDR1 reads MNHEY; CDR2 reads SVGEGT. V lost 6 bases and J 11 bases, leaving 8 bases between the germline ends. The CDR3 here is CASRGEKQFF. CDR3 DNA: TGTGCCAGCAGGGGGGAAAAGCAGTTCTTC.

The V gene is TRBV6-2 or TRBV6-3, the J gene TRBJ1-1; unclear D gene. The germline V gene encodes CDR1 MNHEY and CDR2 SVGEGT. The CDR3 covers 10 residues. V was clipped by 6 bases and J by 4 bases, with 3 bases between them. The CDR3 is CASRSTEAFF. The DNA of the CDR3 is TGTGCCAGCAGGAGCACTGAAGCTTTCTTT.

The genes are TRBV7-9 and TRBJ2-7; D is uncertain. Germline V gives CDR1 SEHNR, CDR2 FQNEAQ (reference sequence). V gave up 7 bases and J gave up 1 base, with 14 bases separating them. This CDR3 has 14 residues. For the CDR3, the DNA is TGTGCCAGCACCCCTCCCGCTGGATCCTACGAGCAGTACTTC. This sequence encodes CASTPPAGSYEQYF.

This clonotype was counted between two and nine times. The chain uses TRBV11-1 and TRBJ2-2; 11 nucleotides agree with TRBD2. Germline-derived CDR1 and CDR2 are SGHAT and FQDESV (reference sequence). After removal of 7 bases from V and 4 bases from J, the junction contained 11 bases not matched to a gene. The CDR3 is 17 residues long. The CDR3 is CASTYLSGRAGTGELFF. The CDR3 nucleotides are TGTGCCAGCACCTACCTTAGCGGGAGGGCCGGCACCGGGGAGCTGTTTTTT.

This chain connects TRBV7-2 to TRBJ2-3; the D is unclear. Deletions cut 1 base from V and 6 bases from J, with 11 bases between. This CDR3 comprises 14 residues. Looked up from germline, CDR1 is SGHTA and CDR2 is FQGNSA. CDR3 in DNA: TGTGCCAGCAGCTTAGTTCACCTGTTGGATACGCAGTATTTT. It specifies CASSLVHLLDTQYF.

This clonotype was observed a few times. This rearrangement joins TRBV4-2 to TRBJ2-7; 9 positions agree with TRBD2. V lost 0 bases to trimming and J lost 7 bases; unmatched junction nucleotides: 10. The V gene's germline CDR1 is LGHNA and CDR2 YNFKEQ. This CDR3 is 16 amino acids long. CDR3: CASSQDLASGTSEQYF. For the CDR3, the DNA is TGTGCCAGCAGCCAAGATTTAGCTAGCGGGACTTCGGAGCAGTACTTC.

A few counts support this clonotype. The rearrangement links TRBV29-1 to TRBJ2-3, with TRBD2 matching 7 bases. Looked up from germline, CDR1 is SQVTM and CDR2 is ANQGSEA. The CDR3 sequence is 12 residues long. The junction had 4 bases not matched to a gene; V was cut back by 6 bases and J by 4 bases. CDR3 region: CSVGGRADTQYF. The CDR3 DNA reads TGCAGCGTCGGCGGGAGAGCAGATACGCAGTATTTT.

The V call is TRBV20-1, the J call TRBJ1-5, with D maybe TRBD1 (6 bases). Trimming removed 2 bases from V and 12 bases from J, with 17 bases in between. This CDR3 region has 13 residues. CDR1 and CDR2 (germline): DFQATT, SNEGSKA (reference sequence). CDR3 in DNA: TGCAGTGCTAGACTACTTTCGGACAGCGTCCAGCATTTT. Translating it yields CSARLLSDSVQHF.

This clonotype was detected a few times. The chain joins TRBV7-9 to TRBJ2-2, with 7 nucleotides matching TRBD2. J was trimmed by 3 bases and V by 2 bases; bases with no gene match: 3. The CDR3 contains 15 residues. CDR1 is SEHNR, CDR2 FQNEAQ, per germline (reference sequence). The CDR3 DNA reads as TGTGCCAGCAGCTTAAGCGGGACGGACACCGGGGAGCTGTTTTTT. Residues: CASSLSGTDTGELFF.

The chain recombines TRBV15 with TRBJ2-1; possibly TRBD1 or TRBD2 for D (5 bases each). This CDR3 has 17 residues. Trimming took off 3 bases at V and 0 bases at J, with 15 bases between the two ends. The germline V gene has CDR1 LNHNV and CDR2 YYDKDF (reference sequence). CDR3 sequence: CATSRDPGTSSYNEQFF. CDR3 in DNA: TGTGCCACCAGCAGGGATCCGGGGACGAGCTCCTACAATGAGCAGTTCTTC.

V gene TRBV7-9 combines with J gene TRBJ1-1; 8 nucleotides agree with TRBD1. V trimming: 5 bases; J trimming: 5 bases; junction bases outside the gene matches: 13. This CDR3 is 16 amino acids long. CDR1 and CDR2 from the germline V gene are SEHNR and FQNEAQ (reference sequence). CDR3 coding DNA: TGTGCCAGCAGCCAAAGGCCCCAGGGGGACAGGACTGAAGCTTTCTTT. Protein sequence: CASSQRPQGDRTEAFF.

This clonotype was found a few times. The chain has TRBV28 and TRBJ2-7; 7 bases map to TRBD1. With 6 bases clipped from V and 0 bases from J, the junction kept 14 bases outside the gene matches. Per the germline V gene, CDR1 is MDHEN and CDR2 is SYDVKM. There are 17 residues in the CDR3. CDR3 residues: CASRVRPGTDLSYEQYF. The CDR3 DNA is TGTGCCAGCAGAGTTAGGCCCGGGACAGACCTCTCCTACGAGCAGTACTTC. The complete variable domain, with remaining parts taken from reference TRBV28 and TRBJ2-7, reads DVKVTQSSRYLVKRTGEKVFLECVQDMDHENMFWYRQDPGLGLRLIYFSYDVKMKEKGDIPEGYSVSREKKERFSLILESASTNQTSMYLCASRVRPGTDLSYEQYFGPGTRLTVT.

The DNA of the CDR3 is TGTGCCATCAGTGAGGGGGGGAGAAACACCGGGGAGCTGTTTTTT. It translates to CAISEGGRNTGELFF. The chain combines TRBV10-3 with TRBJ2-2, with D possibly being TRBD2 (6 bases). The CDR3 spans 15 residues. Germline V CDR1 and CDR2: ENHRY, SYGVKD. The V and J ends lost 2 bases and 2 bases respectively, with 9 bases between them.

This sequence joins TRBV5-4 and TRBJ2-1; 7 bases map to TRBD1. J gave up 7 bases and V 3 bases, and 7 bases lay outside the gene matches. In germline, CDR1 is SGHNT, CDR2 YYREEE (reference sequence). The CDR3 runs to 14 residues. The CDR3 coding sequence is TGTGCCAGCAGCTCCCGGGACAGACGTAATGAGCAGTTCTTC. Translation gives CASSSRDRRNEQFF.

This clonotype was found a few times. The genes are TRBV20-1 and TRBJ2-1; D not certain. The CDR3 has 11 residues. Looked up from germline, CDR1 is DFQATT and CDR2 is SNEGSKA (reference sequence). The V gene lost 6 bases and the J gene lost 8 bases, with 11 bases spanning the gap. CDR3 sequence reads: CSAPRRDEQFF. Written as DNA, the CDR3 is TGCAGTGCACCCCGCCGGGATGAGCAGTTCTTC.

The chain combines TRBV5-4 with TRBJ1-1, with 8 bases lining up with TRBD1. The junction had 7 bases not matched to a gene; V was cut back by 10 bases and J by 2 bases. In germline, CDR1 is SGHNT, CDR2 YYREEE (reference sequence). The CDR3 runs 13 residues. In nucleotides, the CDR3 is TGTGCCGTACAGGGGGTTGGAAACACTGAAGCTTTCTTT. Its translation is CAVQGVGNTEAFF.

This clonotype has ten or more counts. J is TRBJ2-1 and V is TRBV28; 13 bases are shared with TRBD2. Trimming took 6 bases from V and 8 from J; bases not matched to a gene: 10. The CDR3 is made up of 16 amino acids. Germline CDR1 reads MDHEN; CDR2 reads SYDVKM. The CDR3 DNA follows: TGTGCCAGCAGCTTCTCAGGACTAGCGGGAGAATATGAGCAGTTCTTC. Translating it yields CASSFSGLAGEYEQFF.

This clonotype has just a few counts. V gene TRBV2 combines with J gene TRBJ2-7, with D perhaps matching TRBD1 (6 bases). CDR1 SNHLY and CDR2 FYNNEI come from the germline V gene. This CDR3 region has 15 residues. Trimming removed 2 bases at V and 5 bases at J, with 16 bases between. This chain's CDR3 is CASSEQGLGMDEQYF. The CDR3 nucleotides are TGTGCCAGCAGTGAACAGGGGCTGGGGATGGACGAGCAGTACTTC.

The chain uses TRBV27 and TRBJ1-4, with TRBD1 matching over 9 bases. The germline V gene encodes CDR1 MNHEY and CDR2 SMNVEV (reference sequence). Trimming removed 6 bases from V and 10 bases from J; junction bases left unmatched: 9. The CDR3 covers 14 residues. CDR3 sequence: CASSDRGTLGKLFF. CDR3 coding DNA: TGTGCCAGCAGCGACAGGGGGACCCTGGGAAAACTGTTTTTT.

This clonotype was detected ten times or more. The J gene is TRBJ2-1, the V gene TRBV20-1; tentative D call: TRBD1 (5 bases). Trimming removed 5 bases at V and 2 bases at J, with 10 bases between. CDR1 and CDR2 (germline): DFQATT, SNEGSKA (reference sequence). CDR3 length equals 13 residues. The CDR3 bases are TGCAGTGCTCGCCTAGGGGCCTACAATGAGCAGTTCTTC. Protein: CSARLGAYNEQFF.

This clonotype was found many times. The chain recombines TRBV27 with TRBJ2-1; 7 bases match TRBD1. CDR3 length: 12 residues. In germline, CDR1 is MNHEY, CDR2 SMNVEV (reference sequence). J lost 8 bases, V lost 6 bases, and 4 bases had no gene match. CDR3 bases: TGTGCCAGCAGCTCGACAGGGTATGAGCAGTTCTTC. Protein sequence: CASSSTGYEQFF.

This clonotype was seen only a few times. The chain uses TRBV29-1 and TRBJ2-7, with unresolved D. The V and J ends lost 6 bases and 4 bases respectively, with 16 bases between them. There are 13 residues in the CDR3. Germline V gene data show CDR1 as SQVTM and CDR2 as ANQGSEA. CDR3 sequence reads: CSVIGPYKYEQYF. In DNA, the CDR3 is TGCAGCGTCATAGGACCGTACAAGTACGAGCAGTACTTC.

Written as DNA, the CDR3 is TGCAGCGTCAGTACAGACTCTGGAAACACCATATATTTT. Translated, it gives CSVSTDSGNTIYF. The rearrangement links TRBV29-1 to TRBJ1-3; D unclear. CDR3 length equals 13 residues. V lost 6 bases, J lost 0 bases, and 9 bases lay in between. Looked up from germline, CDR1 is SQVTM and CDR2 is ANQGSEA.

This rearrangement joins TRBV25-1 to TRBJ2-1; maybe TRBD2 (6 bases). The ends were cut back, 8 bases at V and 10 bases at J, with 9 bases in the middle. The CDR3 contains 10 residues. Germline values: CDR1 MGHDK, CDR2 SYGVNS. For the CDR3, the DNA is TGTGCCAGCTGGAGCGGGGAGCAGTTCTTC. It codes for CASWSGEQFF.

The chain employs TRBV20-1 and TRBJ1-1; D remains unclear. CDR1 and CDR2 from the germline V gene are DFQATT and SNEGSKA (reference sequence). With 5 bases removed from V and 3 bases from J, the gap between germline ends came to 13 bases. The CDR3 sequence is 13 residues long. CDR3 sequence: CSAPRGSDTEAFF. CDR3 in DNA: TGCAGTGCTCCAAGAGGGTCGGACACTGAAGCTTTCTTT.

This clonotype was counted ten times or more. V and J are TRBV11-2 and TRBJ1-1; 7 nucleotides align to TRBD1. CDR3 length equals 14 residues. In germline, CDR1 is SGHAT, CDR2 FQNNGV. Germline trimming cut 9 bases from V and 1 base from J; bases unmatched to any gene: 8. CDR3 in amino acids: CASLTGPANTEAFF. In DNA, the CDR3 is TGTGCCAGTCTGACAGGGCCAGCGAACACTGAAGCTTTCTTT.

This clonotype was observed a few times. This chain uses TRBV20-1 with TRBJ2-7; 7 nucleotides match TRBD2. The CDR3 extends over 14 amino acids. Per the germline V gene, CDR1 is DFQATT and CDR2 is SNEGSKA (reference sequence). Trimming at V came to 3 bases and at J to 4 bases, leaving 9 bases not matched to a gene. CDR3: CSASSQRDLYEQYF. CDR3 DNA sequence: TGCAGTGCTAGTAGCCAGCGGGACTTATACGAGCAGTACTTC.

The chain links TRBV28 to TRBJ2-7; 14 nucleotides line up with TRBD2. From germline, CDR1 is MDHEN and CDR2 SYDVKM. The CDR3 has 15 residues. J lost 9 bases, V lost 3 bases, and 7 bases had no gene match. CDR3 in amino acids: CASSLGTSGREVQYF. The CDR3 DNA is TGTGCCAGCAGTTTGGGGACTAGCGGGAGAGAGGTGCAGTACTTC.

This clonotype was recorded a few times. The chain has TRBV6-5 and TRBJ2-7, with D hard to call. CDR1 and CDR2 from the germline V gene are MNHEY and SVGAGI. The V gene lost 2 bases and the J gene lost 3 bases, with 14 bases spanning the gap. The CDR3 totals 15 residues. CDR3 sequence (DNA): TGTGCCAGCAGTTACGCAGTTTCGCGACACTACGAGCAGTACTTC. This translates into CASSYAVSRHYEQYF.